The clone carrying this T cell receptor beta chain was seen just once. CDR3 size: 14 residues. Trimming shortened V by 6 bases and J by 7 bases, and 13 bases separated the two germline ends. CDR1 and CDR2 (germline): MNHEY, SVGAGI. The record originates from a study of blood T cell repertoires in COVID-19. About the research overall: COVID-19 samples from acute and convalescent phases originated in the United States, Italy and Spain. Sources were T cells, B-cell-depleted T cells, or PBMCs; the material itself was cDNA or gDNA.

Authors' data handling: Amplification from reference gene primers served as the basis for estimated nucleated cell counts. The repertoire was sequenced with immunoSEQ multiplex PCR; TCRdb's copy has only in-frame clones and lacks some. V and J calls and clone size are those listed in that table; D and trimming were worked out from the DNA. The table records 270,000 or so clones, around 89% of them present only once. Residents of about two dozen US areas, aged roughly 18 to 90 years, made up the participants. The material sequenced was PBMCs or T cells enriched from blood (not recorded which). The sequence derives from a young woman with acute COVID-19. The chain uses TRBV6-5 and TRBJ1-6; TRBD1 is a possible D gene (5 bases). The CDR3 loop is CASSQTDLNSPLHF. The CDR3 DNA is TGTGCCAGCAGCCAGACAGACCTAAATTCACCCCTCCACTTT.